Shown below are 6 T cell receptor beta chains from a single sample sequenced in a study of beta chain features in type 1 diabetes. Expressed TCRB transcripts were sequenced because the entire RNA isolate underwent reverse transcription. Using immunoSEQ multiplex PCR, the repertoire was profiled, and TCRdb retains in-frame clones only, with some absent. Found here are about 110,000 clones, approximately 39% of them singletons; the top ten hold about 0.07%. Sequenced sample: stem cell memory CD4+ T cells from blood. Receptor source: a woman aged 18-30 years in good health.

This chain links TRBV4-1 with TRBJ2-3; D perhaps matches TRBD2 (5 bases). Per germline, CDR1 MGHRA and CDR2 YSYEKL. CDR3 size: 12 residues. Trimming removed 1 base from V and 8 bases from J, with 7 bases in between. This CDR3 reads CASSQGGVTQYF. The DNA for the CDR3 is TGCGCCAGCAGCCAAGGGGGAGTTACGCAGTATTTT.

The rearrangement uses TRBV28 and TRBJ2-7; D might be TRBD2 (5 bases). The CDR3 loop spans 13 amino acids. Trimming shortened V by 8 bases and J by 0 bases, and 11 bases separated the two germline ends. CDR1 and CDR2 (germline): MDHEN, SYDVKM. For the CDR3, the DNA is TGTGCCAGCCGGACTTATCGCTCCTACGAGCAGTACTTC. Its protein is CASRTYRSYEQYF.

Turning to this clone: One junction end does not reproduce the germline sequence, and a read error may be involved. The chain has TRBV10-3 and TRBJ2-7; 9 nucleotides align to TRBD2. Germline V gene data show CDR1 as ENHRY and CDR2 as SYGVKD. The CDR3 runs to 16 residues. The CDR3 nucleotides are TGTGCCACCAGTGACCCGGGGCTAGCGGGATACTACGAGCAGTACTTC. Its translation is CATSDPGLAGYYEQYF.

CDR3 sequence: CASSSERDRANYGYTF. In nucleotides, the CDR3 is TGTGCCAGCAGCTCGGAGAGGGACAGAGCTAACTATGGCTACACCTTC. V usage is TRBV7-9 and J usage is TRBJ1-2; TRBD1 agrees at 7 bases. CDR3 length: 16 residues. Per germline, CDR1 SEHNR and CDR2 FQNEAQ (reference sequence). Trimming took 4 bases from V and 0 from J; bases not matched to a gene: 8.

This chain uses TRBV29-1 with TRBJ2-2; 9 nucleotides line up with TRBD1. This CDR3 comprises 14 residues. After removal of 4 bases from V and 2 bases from J, the junction contained 2 bases not matched to a gene. Germline assignment: CDR1 SQVTM and CDR2 ANQGSEA. This chain's CDR3 is CSVVGQGNTGELFF. The DNA of the CDR3 is TGCAGCGTTGTGGGACAGGGCAACACCGGGGAGCTGTTTTTT.

The chain joins TRBV14 to TRBJ2-2; no clear D gene. This CDR3 contains 18 residues. The germline CDR1 and CDR2 sequences are SGHDN and FVKESK. The ends were cut back, 0 bases at V and 4 bases at J, with 18 bases in the middle. For the CDR3, the DNA is TGTGCCAGCAGCCAAGATCTGTCTCGGTTTTCGGTCACCGGGGAGCTGTTTTTT. It encodes CASSQDLSRFSVTGELFF.